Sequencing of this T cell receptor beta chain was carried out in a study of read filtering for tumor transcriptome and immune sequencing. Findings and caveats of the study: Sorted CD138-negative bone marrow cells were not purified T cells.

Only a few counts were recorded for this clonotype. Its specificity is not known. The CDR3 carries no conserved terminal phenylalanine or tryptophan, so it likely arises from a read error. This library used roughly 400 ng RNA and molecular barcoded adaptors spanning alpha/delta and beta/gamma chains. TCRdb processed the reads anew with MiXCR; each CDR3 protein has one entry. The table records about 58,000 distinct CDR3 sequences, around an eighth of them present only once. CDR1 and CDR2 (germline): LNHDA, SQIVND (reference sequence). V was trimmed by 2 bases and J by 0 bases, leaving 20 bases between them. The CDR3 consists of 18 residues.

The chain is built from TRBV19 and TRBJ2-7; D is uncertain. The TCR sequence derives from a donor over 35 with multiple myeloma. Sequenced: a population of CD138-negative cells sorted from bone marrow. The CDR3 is CASSIRNVGSGSSYEQYS. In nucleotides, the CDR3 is TGTGCCAGTAGTATAAGGAATGTTGGATCGGGCTCCTCCTACGAGCAGTACTCC.